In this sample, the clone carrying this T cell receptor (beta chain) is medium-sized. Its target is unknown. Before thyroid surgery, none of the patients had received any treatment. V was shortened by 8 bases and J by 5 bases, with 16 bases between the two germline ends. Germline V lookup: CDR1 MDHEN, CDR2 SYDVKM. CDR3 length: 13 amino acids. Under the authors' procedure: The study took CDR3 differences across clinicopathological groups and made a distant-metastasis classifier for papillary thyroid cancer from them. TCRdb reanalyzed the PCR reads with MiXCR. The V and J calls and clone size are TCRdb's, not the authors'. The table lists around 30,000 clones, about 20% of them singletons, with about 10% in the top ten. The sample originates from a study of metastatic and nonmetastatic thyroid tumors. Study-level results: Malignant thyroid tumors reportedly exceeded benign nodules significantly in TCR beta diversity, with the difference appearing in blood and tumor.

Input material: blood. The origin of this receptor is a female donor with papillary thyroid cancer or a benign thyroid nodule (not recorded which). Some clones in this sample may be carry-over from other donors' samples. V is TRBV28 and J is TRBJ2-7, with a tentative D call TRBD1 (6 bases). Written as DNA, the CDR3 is TGTGCCAGCCGACCGGGACAAATGAACGAGCAGTACTTC. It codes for CASRPGQMNEQYF.